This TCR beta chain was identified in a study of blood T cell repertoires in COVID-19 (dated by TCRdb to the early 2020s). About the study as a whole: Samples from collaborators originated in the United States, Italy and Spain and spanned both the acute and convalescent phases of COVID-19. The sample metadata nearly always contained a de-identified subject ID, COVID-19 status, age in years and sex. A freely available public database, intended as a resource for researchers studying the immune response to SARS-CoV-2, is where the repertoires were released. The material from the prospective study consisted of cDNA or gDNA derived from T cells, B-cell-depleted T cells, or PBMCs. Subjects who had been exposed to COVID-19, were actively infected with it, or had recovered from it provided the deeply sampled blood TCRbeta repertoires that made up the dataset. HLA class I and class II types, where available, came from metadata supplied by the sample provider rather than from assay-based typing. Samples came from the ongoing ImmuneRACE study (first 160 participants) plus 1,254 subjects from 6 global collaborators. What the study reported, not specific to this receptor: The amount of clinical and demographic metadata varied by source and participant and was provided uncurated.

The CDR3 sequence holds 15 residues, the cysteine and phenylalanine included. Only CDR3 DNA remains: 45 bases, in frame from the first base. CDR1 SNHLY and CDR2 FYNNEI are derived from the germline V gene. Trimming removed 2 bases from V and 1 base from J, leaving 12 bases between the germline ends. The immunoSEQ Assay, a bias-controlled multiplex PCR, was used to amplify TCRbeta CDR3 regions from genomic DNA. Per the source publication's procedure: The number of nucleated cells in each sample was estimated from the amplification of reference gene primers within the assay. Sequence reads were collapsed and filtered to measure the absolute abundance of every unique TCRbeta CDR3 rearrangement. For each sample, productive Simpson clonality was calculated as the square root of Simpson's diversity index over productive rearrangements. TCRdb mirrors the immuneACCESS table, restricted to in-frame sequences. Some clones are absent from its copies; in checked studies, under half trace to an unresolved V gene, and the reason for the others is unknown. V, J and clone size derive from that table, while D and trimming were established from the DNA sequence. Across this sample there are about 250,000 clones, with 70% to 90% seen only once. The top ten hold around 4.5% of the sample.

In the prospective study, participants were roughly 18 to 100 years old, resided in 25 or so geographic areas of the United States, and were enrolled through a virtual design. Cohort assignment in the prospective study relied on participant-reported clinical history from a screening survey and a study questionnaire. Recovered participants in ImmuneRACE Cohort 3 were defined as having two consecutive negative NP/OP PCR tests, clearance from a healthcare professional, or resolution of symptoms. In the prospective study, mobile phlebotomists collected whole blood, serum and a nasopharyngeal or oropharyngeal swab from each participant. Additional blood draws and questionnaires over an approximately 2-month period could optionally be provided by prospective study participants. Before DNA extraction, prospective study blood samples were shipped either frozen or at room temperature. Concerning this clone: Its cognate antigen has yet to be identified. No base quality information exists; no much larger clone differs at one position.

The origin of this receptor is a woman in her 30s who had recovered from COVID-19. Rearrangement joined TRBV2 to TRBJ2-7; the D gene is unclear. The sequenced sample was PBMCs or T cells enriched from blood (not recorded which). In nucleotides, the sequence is TGTGCCAGCAGTGAAAGGTGGTTGAGGTCCTACGAGCAGTACTTC. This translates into CASSERWLRSYEQYF.